The 26 T cell receptor beta chains reported below all come from one sample, sequenced in a study of T-cell memory formation after mild COVID-19. TCRdb ran MiXCR on the 5' RACE reads and lists one entry per CDR3 protein. The table lists about 350,000 distinct CDR3 sequences, around 13% of them singletons, with over 20% in the top ten. The sample was PBMCs or a T cell subset sorted from them (not recorded which). Every receptor here comes from a man aged 18 to 30 who had mild COVID-19 (a few samples of this study predate the infection). Cell type and time point are not known.

The chain carries TRBV7-9 and TRBJ2-3; 13 bases match TRBD2. The V and J ends lost 5 bases and 2 bases, in that order; junction bases with no gene match: 4. CDR1 SEHNR and CDR2 FQNEAQ come from the germline V gene (reference sequence). This CDR3 comprises 16 residues. The CDR3 DNA follows: TGTGCCAGCAGCCCGGGACTAGCGGGACACACAGATACGCAGTATTTT. As protein: CASSPGLAGHTDTQYF.

The V call is TRBV19, the J call TRBJ1-1; possible D gene TRBD1, 5 bases. The germline CDR1 and CDR2 sequences are LNHDA and SQIVND (reference sequence). The CDR3 covers 15 residues. V was trimmed by 3 bases and J by 4 bases, leaving 15 bases between them. The CDR3 DNA is TGTGCCAGTAGTATGTCGACCTATGGGGCCACTGAAGCTTTCTTT. Translated: CASSMSTYGATEAFF. Complete variable domain (other parts from reference TRBV19 and TRBJ1-1): DGGITQSPKYLFRKEGQNVTLSCEQNLNHDAMYWYRQDPGQGLRLIYYSQIVNDFQKGDIAEGYSVSREKKESFPLTVTSAQKNPTAFYLCASSMSTYGATEAFFGQGTRLTVV.

In its sample, this clonotype was seen many times. The chain uses TRBV6-6 and TRBJ1-5; D perhaps matches TRBD1 (5 bases). Germline V gives CDR1 MNHNY, CDR2 SVGAGI (reference sequence). This CDR3 spans 15 amino acids. V dropped 2 bases and J dropped 2 bases, with 10 bases sitting between them. CDR3 bases: TGTGCCAGCAGTTACGTGGTGGGGGGCAATCAGCCCCAGCATTTT. Its translation is CASSYVVGGNQPQHF.

This clonotype was observed a few times. This chain uses TRBV6-1 with TRBJ2-7; 8 nucleotides match TRBD1. Germline loops: CDR1 MNHNS, CDR2 SASEGT. Trimming at V came to 6 bases and at J to 1 base, leaving 2 bases not matched to a gene. The CDR3 extends over 13 amino acids. The CDR3 nucleotides read TGTGCCAGCAGGACAGGGGTATCCTACGAGCAGTACGTC. Amino acids: CASRTGVSYEQYV.

The rearrangement joins TRBV6-5 to TRBJ1-2; D is possibly TRBD1 (6 bases). This CDR3 spans 14 amino acids. Germline-derived CDR1 and CDR2 are MNHEY and SVGAGI. Deletions cut 5 bases from V and 2 bases from J, with 12 bases between. The CDR3 DNA is TGTGCCAGCAGTAATACAGGGACCAACTATGGCTACACCTTC. It specifies CASSNTGTNYGYTF.

This clonotype was detected ten times or more. This rearrangement joins TRBV28 to TRBJ2-1, with 8 bases identical to TRBD2. Trimming cost V 2 bases and J 10 bases; bases outside gene matches: 13. The CDR3 is 16 residues long. Germline loops: CDR1 MDHEN, CDR2 SYDVKM. CDR3: CASSLISLAGSGEQFF. The DNA of the CDR3 is TGTGCCAGCAGTTTAATCAGTCTAGCGGGCTCTGGCGAGCAGTTCTTC.

The chain has TRBV19 and TRBJ1-1; D gene uncertain. The V end lost 6 bases, the J end lost 8 bases, and 22 bases lay between the germline ends. Germline CDR1 and CDR2: LNHDA and SQIVND (reference sequence). This CDR3 has 15 residues. The CDR3 protein is CASRGGGTQPVEAFF. The CDR3 bases are TGTGCCAGTAGAGGCGGTGGAACACAACCAGTGGAAGCTTTCTTT.

In its sample, this clonotype was seen a few times. CDR3 amino acids: CASSIRVGGDAQYV. The CDR3 coding sequence is TGTGCCAGCAGCATAAGGGTGGGGGGCGATGCGCAGTACGTC. V and J are TRBV7-8 and TRBJ2-7, with D possibly being TRBD1 or TRBD2 (6 bases each). Germline-derived CDR1 and CDR2 are SGHVS and FQNEAQ. The CDR3 length is 14 residues. Trimming shortened V by 5 bases and J by 9 bases, and 20 bases separated the two germline ends.

The chain has TRBV20-1 and TRBJ2-3, with unresolved D. Germline V lookup: CDR1 DFQATT, CDR2 SNEGSKA (reference sequence). V shed 2 bases and J shed 3 bases, with 24 bases lying between them. This CDR3 has 18 amino acids. The CDR3 loop is CSARTPWVTPEGTDTQYF. CDR3 bases: TGCAGTGCTAGAACCCCTTGGGTGACCCCGGAAGGAACAGATACGCAGTATTTT.

CDR3 in DNA: TGCGCCAGCAGCTTGGCCGGTGCCTATAATTCACCCCTCCACTTT. This gives the protein CASSLAGAYNSPLHF. The chain has TRBV5-1 and TRBJ1-6; D uncertain. Germline assignment: CDR1 SGHRS and CDR2 YFSETQ. The CDR3 has 15 amino acids. V gave up 0 bases and J gave up 2 bases, with 6 bases separating them. The whole variable domain, filled in from reference TRBV5-1 and TRBJ1-6, reads KAGVTQTPRYLIKTRGQQVTLSCSPISGHRSVSWYQQTPGQGLQFLFEYFSETQRNKGNFPGRFSGRQFSNSRSEMNVSTLELGDSALYLCASSLAGAYNSPLHFGNGTRLTVT.

This clonotype was seen a handful of times. The CDR3 bases are TGTGCCAGCAGCTTAGCCAGGGGAGAGACCCAGTACTTC. Residues: CASSLARGETQYF. The rearrangement links TRBV11-2 to TRBJ2-5, with D perhaps TRBD1 (6 bases). Germline CDR1 and CDR2: SGHAT and FQNNGV. The V end lost 1 base, the J end lost 4 bases, and 7 bases lay between the germline ends. This CDR3 is 13 amino acids long.

J is TRBJ2-6 and V is TRBV20-1, with D perhaps matching TRBD2 (5 bases). V was cut by 0 bases and J by 0 bases, with 12 bases left in between. The germline gives CDR1 DFQATT, CDR2 SNEGSKA (reference sequence). The CDR3 contains 17 residues. CDR3 amino acids: CSARDLQGLSGANVLTF. CDR3 nucleotides: TGCAGTGCTAGAGATCTACAAGGACTCTCTGGGGCCAACGTCCTGACTTTC.

In nucleotides, the CDR3 is TGCAGTGCTAGAGAACGACGGTTAATGTCAGAGACCCAGTACTTC. Translated: CSARERRLMSETQYF. V and J are TRBV20-1 and TRBJ2-5; D remains unclear. The CDR3 runs to 15 residues. From germline, CDR1 is DFQATT and CDR2 SNEGSKA (reference sequence). Trimming took off 0 bases at V and 4 bases at J, with 15 bases between the two ends.

This clonotype was counted between two and nine times. V gene TRBV20-1 combines with J gene TRBJ2-1, with TRBD2 identical over 8 bases. Germline trimming cut 4 bases from V and 4 bases from J; bases unmatched to any gene: 6. CDR3 size: 14 residues. Germline V gives CDR1 DFQATT, CDR2 SNEGSKA (reference sequence). The CDR3 spells CSATTGGKYNEQFF. CDR3 sequence (DNA): TGCAGTGCTACAACGGGGGGGAAGTACAATGAGCAGTTCTTC.

In this sample, this clonotype turned up a few times. The gene calls are TRBV4-1 and TRBJ2-7; 11 bases align to TRBD2. Germline V gene lookup returns CDR1 MGHRA and CDR2 YSYEKL. The CDR3 covers 18 residues. The junction had 11 bases not matched to a gene; V was cut back by 0 bases and J by 4 bases. Written as DNA, the CDR3 is TGCGCCAGCAGCCAAGATATCACTAGCGGGGGTGTAGTGTACGAGCAGTACTTC. It encodes CASSQDITSGGVVYEQYF.

This clonotype was detected only a few times. This chain connects TRBV6-2 or TRBV6-3 to TRBJ2-4; unclear D gene. The CDR3 has 17 residues. In germline, CDR1 is MNHEY, CDR2 SVGEGT. V shed 7 bases and J shed 0 bases, with 19 bases lying between them. The CDR3 here is CASNTRNEMLAKNIQYF. CDR3 coding DNA: TGTGCCAGCAATACGCGGAATGAAATGCTAGCCAAAAACATTCAGTACTTC.

The chain combines TRBV5-5 with TRBJ2-5; 8 bases map to TRBD1. The CDR3 is 12 amino acids. The junction had 3 bases not matched to a gene; V was cut back by 6 bases and J by 5 bases. Germline V gene lookup returns CDR1 SGHKS and CDR2 YYEKEE (reference sequence). In DNA form, the CDR3 reads TGTGCCAGCACCTGGGACAGGGAGACCCAGTACTTC. This sequence encodes CASTWDRETQYF.

This clonotype was counted only a few times. The rearrangement uses TRBV7-2 and TRBJ1-1; 7 bases line up with TRBD1. The CDR3 consists of 14 residues. Germline V gives CDR1 SGHTA, CDR2 FQGNSA. The V and J ends lost 3 bases and 3 bases, in that order; junction bases with no gene match: 4. CDR3: CASSLTGMDTEAFF. The CDR3 DNA sequence: TGTGCCAGCAGCTTGACAGGGATGGACACTGAAGCTTTCTTT.

This chain joins TRBV24-1 and TRBJ1-1; weak D call: TRBD1 (5 bases). The germline gives CDR1 KGHDR, CDR2 SFDVKD. Deletions cut 3 bases from V and 6 bases from J, with 10 bases between. CDR3 size: 13 residues. The CDR3 sequence is CATSDAGRAEAFF. Written as DNA, the CDR3 is TGTGCCACCAGTGATGCAGGGAGGGCTGAAGCTTTCTTT.

This clonotype turned up a few times. The chain recombines TRBV4-1 with TRBJ2-3; D gene ambiguous. Germline V gene data show CDR1 as MGHRA and CDR2 as YSYEKL. V lost 0 bases and J lost 7, with 5 bases in between. CDR3 length: 12 residues. The CDR3 coding sequence is TGCGCCAGCAGCCAAGACTTAAATACGCAGTATTTT. This codes for CASSQDLNTQYF.

The CDR3: CASSQPRAYEQYF. Written as DNA, the CDR3 is TGCGCCAGCAGCCAGCCCAGGGCCTACGAGCAGTACTTC. J is TRBJ2-7 and V is TRBV4-1; D might be TRBD1 (5 bases). Looked up from germline, CDR1 is MGHRA and CDR2 is YSYEKL. V was clipped by 3 bases and J by 2 bases, with 8 bases between them. CDR3 length: 13 residues.

The rearrangement uses TRBV5-5 and TRBJ2-7; either TRBD1 or TRBD2 may fit D (5 bases each). The CDR3 contains 14 residues. CDR1 and CDR2 (germline): SGHKS, YYEKEE (reference sequence). Trimming took off 1 base at V and 3 bases at J, with 11 bases between the two ends. CDR3 in amino acids: CASSLRGPHYEQYF. CDR3 coding DNA: TGTGCCAGCAGCTTGCGGGGACCCCACTACGAGCAGTACTTC.

As for this clonotype: A read error may produce the germline difference seen at one junction end. Here the CDR3 DNA reads TGTGCCAGCAGCTTCGACTCTGGGTATGGCCACACCTTC. Residues: CASSFDSGYGHTF. The chain combines TRBV7-9 with TRBJ1-2, with D unresolved. CDR1 SEHNR and CDR2 FQNEAQ come from the germline V gene (reference sequence). CDR3 length: 13 residues.

The chain recombines TRBV3-1 with TRBJ1-5; perhaps TRBD1 as D (5 bases). This CDR3 region has 14 residues. Germline V gives CDR1 LGHDT, CDR2 YNNKEL (reference sequence). The V gene lost 3 bases and the J gene lost 3 bases, with 9 bases spanning the gap. In nucleotides, the CDR3 is TGTGCCAGCAGCCAGCAGGGTTACAATCAGCCCCAGCATTTT. This translates into CASSQQGYNQPQHF.

This clonotype was observed a handful of times. This rearrangement joins TRBV4-3 to TRBJ1-1; TRBD1 is a possible D gene (6 bases). The CDR3 is made up of 17 amino acids. Trimming took off 3 bases at V and 0 bases at J, with 17 bases between the two ends. Germline V gene sequence: CDR1 LGHNA, CDR2 YSLEER. The chain's CDR3 is CASSQATGPLVNTEAFF. The DNA of the CDR3 is TGCGCCAGCAGCCAGGCCACAGGGCCCTTGGTGAACACTGAAGCTTTCTTT.

A note on this clonotype: At one boundary the junction diverges from the germline segment, which might be a read error. The V gene is TRBV12-3 or TRBV12-4, the J gene TRBJ2-3; D unclear. The CDR3 runs 12 residues. The CDR3 here is CASSPMILSANF. The CDR3 DNA reads TGTGCCAGCAGTCCAATGATACTCAGCGCGAATTTT.